The subject of this entry is one T cell receptor (beta chain). These data originate in a study of cytotoxic CD8 clonotypes in ibrutinib-treated CLL. CDR3 length: 11 residues. Between the trimmed V and J ends, which lost 3 bases and 8 bases, there was a span of 6 bases. Looked up from germline, CDR1 is SGDLS and CDR2 is YYNGEE. Sequenced by immunoSEQ multiplex PCR; TCRdb stores in-frame clones only, minus some. The repertoire holds roughly 15,000 clones, with roughly four fifths as singletons. The rearrangement uses TRBV9 and TRBJ2-1; possibly TRBD1 for D (5 bases). This receptor was identified in a human donor with chronic lymphocytic leukemia. This specimen was PBMCs, taken before ibrutinib treatment. CDR3 region: CASSATDEQFF. The CDR3, as DNA: TGTGCCAGCAGCGCGACAGATGAGCAGTTCTTC.